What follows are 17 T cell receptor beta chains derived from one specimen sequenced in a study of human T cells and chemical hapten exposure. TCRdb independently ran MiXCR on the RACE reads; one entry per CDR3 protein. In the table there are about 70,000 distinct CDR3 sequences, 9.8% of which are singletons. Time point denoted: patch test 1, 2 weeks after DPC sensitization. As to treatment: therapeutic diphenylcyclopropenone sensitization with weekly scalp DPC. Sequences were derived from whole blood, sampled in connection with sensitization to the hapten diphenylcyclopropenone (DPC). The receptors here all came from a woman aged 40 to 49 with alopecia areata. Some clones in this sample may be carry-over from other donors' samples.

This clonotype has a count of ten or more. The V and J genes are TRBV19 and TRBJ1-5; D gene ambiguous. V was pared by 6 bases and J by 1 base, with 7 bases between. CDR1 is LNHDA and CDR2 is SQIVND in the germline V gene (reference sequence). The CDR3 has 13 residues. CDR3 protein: CASRERSNQPQHF. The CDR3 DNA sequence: TGTGCCAGTAGAGAAAGGAGCAATCAGCCCCAGCATTTT.

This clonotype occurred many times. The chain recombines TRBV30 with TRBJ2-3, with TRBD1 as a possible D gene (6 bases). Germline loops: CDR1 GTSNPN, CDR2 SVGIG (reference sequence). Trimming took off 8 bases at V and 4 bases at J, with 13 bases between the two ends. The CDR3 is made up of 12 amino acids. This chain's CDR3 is CAGRTDADTQYF. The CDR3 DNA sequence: TGTGCCGGGCGGACAGATGCAGATACGCAGTATTTT.

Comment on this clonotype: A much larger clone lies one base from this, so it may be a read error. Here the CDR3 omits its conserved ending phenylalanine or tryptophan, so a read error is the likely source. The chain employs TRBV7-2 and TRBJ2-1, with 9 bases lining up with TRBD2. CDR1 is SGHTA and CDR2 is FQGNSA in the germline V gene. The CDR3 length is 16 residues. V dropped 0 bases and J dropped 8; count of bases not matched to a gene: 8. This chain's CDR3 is CASSLARTSEGHEQFS. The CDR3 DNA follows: TGTGCCAGCAGCTTAGCCCGGACTAGCGAGGGCCATGAGCAGTTCTCC.

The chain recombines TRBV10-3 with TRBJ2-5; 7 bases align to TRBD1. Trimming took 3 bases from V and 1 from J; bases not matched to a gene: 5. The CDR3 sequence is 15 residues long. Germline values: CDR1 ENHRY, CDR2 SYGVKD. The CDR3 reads CAISDTRDSQETQYF. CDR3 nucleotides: TGTGCCATCAGTGACACCCGGGACAGCCAAGAGACCCAGTACTTC.

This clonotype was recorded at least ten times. This chain's CDR3 is CASTREDSGNTIYF. In DNA, the CDR3 is TGTGCCAGCACCCGAGAAGACTCTGGAAACACCATATATTTT. The rearrangement uses TRBV12-3 or TRBV12-4 and TRBJ1-3; D gene uncertain. V was pared by 7 bases and J by 0 bases, with 10 bases between. The CDR3 length is 14 residues.

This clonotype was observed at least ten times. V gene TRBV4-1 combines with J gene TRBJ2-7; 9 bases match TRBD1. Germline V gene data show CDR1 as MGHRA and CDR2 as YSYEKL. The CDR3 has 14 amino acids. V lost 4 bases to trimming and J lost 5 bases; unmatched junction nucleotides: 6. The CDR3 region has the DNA TGCGCCAGCAGCCGCCGACAGGGGGAGCACGAGCAGTACTTC. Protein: CASSRRQGEHEQYF.

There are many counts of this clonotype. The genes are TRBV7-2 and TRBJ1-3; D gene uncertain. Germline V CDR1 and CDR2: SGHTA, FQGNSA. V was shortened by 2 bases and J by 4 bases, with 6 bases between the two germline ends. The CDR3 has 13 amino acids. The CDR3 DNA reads TGTGCCAGCAGCTTATCCCACGGAAACACCATATATTTT. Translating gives CASSLSHGNTIYF.

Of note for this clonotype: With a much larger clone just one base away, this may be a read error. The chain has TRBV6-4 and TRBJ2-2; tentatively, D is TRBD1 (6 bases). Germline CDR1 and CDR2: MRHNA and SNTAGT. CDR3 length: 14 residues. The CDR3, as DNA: TGTGCCAGCGGTGACTCTACAGGGCGCGGGGAGCTGTTTTTT. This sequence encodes CASGDSTGRGELFF.

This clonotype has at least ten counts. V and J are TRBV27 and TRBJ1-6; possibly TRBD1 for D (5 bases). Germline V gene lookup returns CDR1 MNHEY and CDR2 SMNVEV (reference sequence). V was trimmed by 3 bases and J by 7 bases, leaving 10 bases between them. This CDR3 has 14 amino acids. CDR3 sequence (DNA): TGTGCCAGCAGTTTTACAGGTCGAAATTCACCCCTCCACTTT. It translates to CASSFTGRNSPLHF.

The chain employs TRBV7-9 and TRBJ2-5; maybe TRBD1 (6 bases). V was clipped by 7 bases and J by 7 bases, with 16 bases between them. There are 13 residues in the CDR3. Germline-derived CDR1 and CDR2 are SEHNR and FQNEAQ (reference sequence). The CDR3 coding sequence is TGTGCCAGCAAAGGGGGTCAAGAGAGGACCCAGTACTTC. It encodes CASKGGQERTQYF.

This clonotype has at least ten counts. As DNA, the CDR3 is TGTGCCAGCAGCCTGGTGGCCCCGACTAACTATGGCTACACCTTC. Its translation is CASSLVAPTNYGYTF. This chain connects TRBV7-2 to TRBJ1-2; D gene ambiguous. In germline, CDR1 is SGHTA, CDR2 FQGNSA. Trimming pared 5 bases from V and 0 bases from J, leaving 13 bases between. The length of the CDR3 is 15 residues.

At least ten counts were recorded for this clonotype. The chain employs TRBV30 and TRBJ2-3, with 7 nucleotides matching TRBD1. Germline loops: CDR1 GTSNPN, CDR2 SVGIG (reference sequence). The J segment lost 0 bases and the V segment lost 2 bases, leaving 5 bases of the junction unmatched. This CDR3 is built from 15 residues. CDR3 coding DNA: TGTGCCTGGAGTTTAGGGGGCGCGAGCACAGATACGCAGTATTTT. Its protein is CAWSLGGASTDTQYF.

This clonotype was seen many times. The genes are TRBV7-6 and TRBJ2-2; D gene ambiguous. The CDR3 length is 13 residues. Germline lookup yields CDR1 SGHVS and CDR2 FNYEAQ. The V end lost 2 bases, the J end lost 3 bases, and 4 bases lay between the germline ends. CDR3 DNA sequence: TGTGCCAGCAGCTTACGCTACACCGGGGAGCTGTTTTTT. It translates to CASSLRYTGELFF.

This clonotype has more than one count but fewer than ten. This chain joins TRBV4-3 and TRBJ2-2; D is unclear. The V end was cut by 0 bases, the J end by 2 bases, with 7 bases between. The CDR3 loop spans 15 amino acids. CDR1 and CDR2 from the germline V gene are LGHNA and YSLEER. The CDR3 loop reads CASSQEADNTGELFF. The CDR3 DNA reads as TGCGCCAGCAGCCAAGAGGCAGATAACACCGGGGAGCTGTTTTTT.

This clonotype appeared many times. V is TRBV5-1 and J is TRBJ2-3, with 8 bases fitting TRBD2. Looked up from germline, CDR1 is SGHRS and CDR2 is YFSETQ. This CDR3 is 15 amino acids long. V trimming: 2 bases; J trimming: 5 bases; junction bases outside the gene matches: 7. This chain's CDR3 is CASSFSSGGGDTQYF. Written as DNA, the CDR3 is TGCGCCAGCAGCTTTTCCAGCGGGGGAGGAGATACGCAGTATTTT.

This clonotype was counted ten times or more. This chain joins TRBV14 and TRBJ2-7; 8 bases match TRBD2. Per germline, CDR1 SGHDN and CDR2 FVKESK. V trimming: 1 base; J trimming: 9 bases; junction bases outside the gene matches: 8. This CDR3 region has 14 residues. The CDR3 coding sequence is TGTGCCAGCAGCCAAGCAGCGGGGGCATTGGGGCAGTACTTC. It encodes CASSQAAGALGQYF.

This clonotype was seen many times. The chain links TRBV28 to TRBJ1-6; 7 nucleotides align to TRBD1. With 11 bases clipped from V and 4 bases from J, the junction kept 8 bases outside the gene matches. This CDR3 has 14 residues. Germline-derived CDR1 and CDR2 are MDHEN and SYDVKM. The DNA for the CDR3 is TGTGCCTCACTCCGGGACAGTTATAATTCACCCCTCCACTTT. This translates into CASLRDSYNSPLHF.